Below are 22 T cell receptor beta chains sequenced from a single sample in a study of human T cells and chemical hapten exposure. Sample time point: patch test 1, 2 weeks after DPC sensitization. Treatment noted: therapeutic diphenylcyclopropenone sensitization with weekly scalp DPC. In TCRdb, the RACE reads were re-called with MiXCR into one record per CDR3 protein. The sample lists 120,000 or so distinct CDR3 sequences, roughly an eighth occurring once. This material consisted of whole blood, taken in connection with sensitization to the hapten diphenylcyclopropenone (DPC). The receptors originated from a man aged 18 to 30 with alopecia areata. Some clones in this sample may be carry-over from other donors' samples.

This chain uses TRBV20-1 with TRBJ2-5; TRBD2 aligns across 9 bases. Germline assignment: CDR1 DFQATT and CDR2 SNEGSKA (reference sequence). The CDR3 sequence is 15 residues long. V shed 0 bases, J shed 6 bases, and the junction held 8 bases outside the gene matches. The CDR3 loop is CSARDLAGTGKTQYF. DNA of the CDR3: TGCAGTGCTAGAGACCTAGCGGGGACGGGAAAGACCCAGTACTTC.

The chain links TRBV9 to TRBJ2-7, with 9 nucleotides matching TRBD1. The V gene end was trimmed by 3 bases and the J gene end by 4 bases; junction bases not matched to a gene: 8. The CDR3 runs 15 residues. In germline, CDR1 is SGDLS, CDR2 YYNGEE. CDR3 bases: TGTGCCAGCAGCGCCACAGGGGGCTTCAGGTACGAGCAGTACGTC. This translates into CASSATGGFRYEQYV.

In this sample, this clonotype turned up many times. The chain has TRBV7-2 and TRBJ1-5, with 9 bases fitting TRBD1. V was clipped by 4 bases and J by 0 bases; unmatched bases: 16. Germline-derived CDR1 and CDR2 are SGHTA and FQGNSA. The CDR3 extends over 20 amino acids. This chain's CDR3 is CASSSQSPSGQGYSNQPQHF. CDR3 coding DNA: TGTGCCAGCAGCTCCCAATCACCGTCGGGACAGGGATATAGCAATCAGCCCCAGCATTTT.

This clonotype was counted only a few times. The chain joins TRBV20-1 to TRBJ2-1; the D gene is possibly TRBD1 (5 bases). Germline CDR1 is DFQATT and CDR2 is SNEGSKA (reference sequence). V was clipped by 3 bases and J by 8 bases, with 20 bases between them. This CDR3 has 15 amino acids. CDR3 sequence reads: CSASIRRGFGDEQFF. CDR3 in DNA: TGCAGTGCTAGTATAAGAAGGGGCTTTGGGGATGAGCAGTTCTTC.

This clonotype showed up just a few times. The chain employs TRBV9 and TRBJ2-7, with D uncertain. CDR3 size: 14 residues. V lost 4 bases, J lost 2 bases, and 13 bases lay in between. Germline assignment: CDR1 SGDLS and CDR2 YYNGEE. Here the CDR3 reads CASSSSSIAYEQYF. In nucleotides, the CDR3 is TGTGCCAGCAGCTCGTCGTCGATTGCCTACGAGCAGTACTTC.

This clonotype was observed at least ten times. The V call is TRBV28, the J call TRBJ1-5; TRBD1 matches at 9 bases. The CDR3 length is 15 residues. V was clipped by 4 bases and J by 5 bases; unmatched bases: 6. In germline, CDR1 is MDHEN, CDR2 SYDVKM. The chain's CDR3 is CASSSSGTGYQPQHF. The CDR3 nucleotides are TGTGCCAGCAGTTCCTCCGGGACAGGGTATCAGCCCCAGCATTTT.

CDR3 protein: CASILRGGNEQFF. As DNA, the CDR3 is TGTGCCAGCATCCTTAGGGGGGGCAATGAGCAGTTCTTC. The gene calls are TRBV5-6 and TRBJ2-1, with D possibly being TRBD2 (7 bases). The germline V gene has CDR1 SGHDT and CDR2 YYEEEE. Trimming shortened V by 6 bases and J by 6 bases, and 13 bases separated the two germline ends. The CDR3 spans 13 residues. The variable domain in full, completed from reference TRBV5-6 and TRBJ2-1, reads DAGVTQSPTHLIKTRGQQVTLRCSPKSGHDTVSWYQQALGQGPQFIFQYYEEEERQRGNFPDRFSGHQFPNYSSELNVNALLLGDSALYLCASILRGGNEQFFGPGTRLTVL.

A few counts support this clonotype. The DNA of the CDR3 is TGTGCCAGCAGCTTAGTGGGGGCCGGGGCCAACGTCCTGACTTTC. Its translation: CASSLVGAGANVLTF. The chain combines TRBV11-2 with TRBJ2-6, with D possibly matching TRBD1 (6 bases). This CDR3 has 15 residues. V was shortened by 1 base and J by 4 bases, with 8 bases between the two germline ends. Germline CDR1 is SGHAT and CDR2 is FQNNGV.

This chain joins TRBV29-1 and TRBJ1-1, with 9 bases aligning to TRBD1. Germline V gives CDR1 SQVTM, CDR2 ANQGSEA. This CDR3 spans 13 amino acids. V shed 7 bases, J shed 3 bases, and the junction held 6 bases outside the gene matches. The CDR3 here is CSAWDRDDTEAFF. The CDR3 bases are TGCAGCGCCTGGGACAGGGATGACACTGAAGCTTTCTTT.

This clonotype came up a few times. The chain recombines TRBV27 with TRBJ1-4; the D gene is possibly TRBD1 (6 bases). The CDR3 is made up of 14 amino acids. The germline V gene encodes CDR1 MNHEY and CDR2 SMNVEV (reference sequence). V was cut by 7 bases and J by 7 bases, with 16 bases left in between. The CDR3 sequence is CASTKGVYGEKLFF. Written as DNA, the CDR3 is TGTGCCAGCACCAAGGGGGTTTATGGTGAAAAACTGTTTTTT.

The V and J genes are TRBV25-1 and TRBJ1-4; D is unresolved. There are 15 residues in the CDR3. Between the trimmed V and J ends, which lost 5 bases and 0 bases, there was a span of 10 bases. The V gene's germline CDR1 is MGHDK and CDR2 SYGVNS. CDR3 nucleotide sequence: TGTGCCAGCAGTCAAGGGATCTCAACTAATGAAAAACTGTTTTTT. Its translation is CASSQGISTNEKLFF. The full variable domain, completed using reference TRBV25-1 and TRBJ1-4, is EADIYQTPRYLVIGTGKKITLECSQTMGHDKMYWYQQDPGMELHLIHYSYGVNSTEKGDLSSESTVSRIRTEHFPLTLESARPSHTSQYLCASSQGISTNEKLFFGSGTQLSVL.

This chain links TRBV9 with TRBJ1-1, with TRBD1 matching over 8 bases. CDR1 is SGDLS and CDR2 is YYNGEE in the germline V gene. J gave up 5 bases and V 3 bases, and 3 bases lay outside the gene matches. This CDR3 has 13 residues. CDR3: CASSGTGRTEAFF. The CDR3 DNA follows: TGTGCCAGCAGCGGGACAGGGAGAACTGAAGCTTTCTTT.

This clonotype was recorded a few times. The CDR3 DNA reads as TGCGCCAGCAGCCGTTTTGGTAACTATGGCTACACCTTC. This translates into CASSRFGNYGYTF. The genes are TRBV5-1 and TRBJ1-2; D is undetermined. This CDR3 contains 13 residues. Germline V gene data show CDR1 as SGHRS and CDR2 as YFSETQ. V lost 4 bases and J lost 1, with 8 bases in between.

As regards this clonotype: Being one base from a much bigger clone, this may be a read error. This chain uses TRBV7-3 with TRBJ1-6; TRBD1 might be the D (6 bases). This CDR3 is 15 amino acids long. Per the germline V gene, CDR1 is SGHTA and CDR2 is FQGTGA. In nucleotides, the CDR3 is TGTGCCAGCAGCCTAAACGGGGGGCGTGATTCATCCCTCCACTTT. Residues: CASSLNGGRDSSLHF.

This clonotype was observed at least ten times. This chain connects TRBV4-3 to TRBJ1-2; no reliable D call. The CDR3 extends over 17 amino acids. Germline V gives CDR1 LGHNA, CDR2 YSLEER. With 1 base removed from V and 0 bases from J, the gap between germline ends came to 15 bases. CDR3 amino acids: CASSQGSGRKTNYGYTF. Here the CDR3 DNA reads TGCGCCAGCAGCCAAGGGAGTGGCCGAAAGACTAACTATGGCTACACCTTC.

A few counts support this clonotype. The chain couples TRBV2 to TRBJ2-1; possibly TRBD2 for D (6 bases). CDR1 and CDR2 from the germline V gene are SNHLY and FYNNEI. The V gene lost 7 bases and the J gene lost 7 bases, with 20 bases spanning the gap. This CDR3 region has 15 residues. The CDR3 loop reads CASTLTGAGRNEQFF. As DNA, the CDR3 is TGTGCCAGCACCCTAACAGGCGCGGGGAGGAATGAGCAGTTCTTC.

This chain joins TRBV20-1 and TRBJ2-1; the match to TRBD2 covers 7 bases. CDR3 length: 15 amino acids. J lost 5 bases, V lost 2 bases, and 9 bases had no gene match. Germline V lookup: CDR1 DFQATT, CDR2 SNEGSKA (reference sequence). CDR3: CSARWTGGPHNEQFF. In DNA, the CDR3 is TGCAGTGCTAGATGGACGGGAGGACCACACAATGAGCAGTTCTTC.

At least ten counts were recorded for this clonotype. The chain is built from TRBV11-2 and TRBJ2-3, with D possibly being TRBD1 (6 bases). Germline V gene data show CDR1 as SGHAT and CDR2 as FQNNGV. Trimming shortened V by 6 bases and J by 1 base, and 14 bases separated the two germline ends. The CDR3 contains 15 residues. DNA of the CDR3: TGTGCCAGCAGACCGACTCGACAGGGCACAGATACGCAGTATTTT. This sequence encodes CASRPTRQGTDTQYF. The whole variable domain, remainder taken from reference TRBV11-2 and TRBJ2-3, is EAGVAQSPRYKIIEKRQSVAFWCNPISGHATLYWYQQILGQGPKLLIQFQNNGVVDDSQLPKDRFSAERLKGVDSTLKIQPAKLEDSAVYLCASRPTRQGTDTQYFGPGTRLTVL.

This clonotype was seen more than once but under ten times. Here the CDR3 reads CASSSPGEGQETQYF. The CDR3 nucleotides are TGTGCCAGCAGTTCTCCCGGGGAGGGACAAGAGACCCAGTACTTC. The gene calls are TRBV28 and TRBJ2-5; 7 bases align to TRBD2. After removal of 4 bases from V and 2 bases from J, the junction contained 7 bases not matched to a gene. Germline V gene data show CDR1 as MDHEN and CDR2 as SYDVKM. The CDR3 is 15 residues long.

The chain combines TRBV6-1 with TRBJ1-5; TRBD1 is a possible D gene (5 bases). This CDR3 region has 18 residues. Looked up from germline, CDR1 is MNHNS and CDR2 is SASEGT. Trimming removed 6 bases from V and 4 bases from J, with 25 bases in between. The CDR3 bases are TGTGCCAGCAGCTTCTCCCGTGGGGACGGCGGGTTGAATCAGCCCCAGCATTTT. Encoded protein: CASSFSRGDGGLNQPQHF.

Many counts were recorded for this clonotype. V is TRBV6-4 and J is TRBJ2-2; no clear D gene. The germline CDR1 and CDR2 sequences are MRHNA and SNTAGT. The CDR3 loop spans 13 amino acids. Trimming removed 2 bases at V and 6 bases at J, with 7 bases between. CDR3 protein: CASSDEDPGELFF. The CDR3 DNA follows: TGTGCCAGCAGTGACGAGGACCCCGGGGAGCTGTTTTTT.

V usage is TRBV5-1 and J usage is TRBJ2-2; the D is unclear. Trimming cost V 1 base and J 7 bases, with 5 bases left between them. Germline assignment: CDR1 SGHRS and CDR2 YFSETQ. CDR3 length: 12 amino acids. The CDR3 bases are TGCGCCAGCAGCTTGCCGGGCGGGGAGCTGTTTTTT. Protein: CASSLPGGELFF.